This TCR beta chain originates from a study of T cells after yellow fever vaccination. General study points: A faster peak, day 5 versus 15, was reached by the weaker secondary response. In FACS-sorted repertoires, abundant clonotypes from the bulk population could appear as contaminants.

This clonotype has at least ten counts. Its antigen is undetermined. Germline assignment: CDR1 DFQATT and CDR2 SNEGSKA (reference sequence). The V and J ends lost 6 bases and 10 bases respectively, with 13 bases between them. The CDR3 consists of 11 residues. 5'RACE template switching added a universal primer site and UMIs to TCR cDNA. A single record per CDR3 protein comes from TCRdb applying MiXCR to the 5' RACE reads. The sample has 300,000 to 400,000 distinct CDR3 sequences, roughly 8.3% seen once; the top ten hold approximately 16%. This TCR derives from a man aged 18 to 30 who received the YFV17D yellow fever vaccine. V gene TRBV20-1 combines with J gene TRBJ1-5; D is perhaps TRBD1 (6 bases). The sample here was PBMCs, taken approximately 40 days after the first yellow fever vaccination. Written as DNA, the CDR3 is TGCAGTGCGACAGGCTCGCGTCCCCAGCATTTT. It translates to CSATGSRPQHF.